Listed here are 30 T cell receptor beta chains from one sample, sequenced in a study of OX40 agonist ivuxolimab in advanced cancers. Generated by immunoSEQ multiplex PCR, the TCRdb table keeps only in-frame clones and is missing some. The sample has fewer than 90,000 clones, about 89% seen once. This material consisted of CD4+ or CD8+ T cells sorted from blood, taken in a trial of the OX40 agonist ivuxolimab. The origin of the receptors is an adult with an advanced solid tumor such as melanoma, head and neck, liver or kidney cancer.

The V call is TRBV5-4, the J call TRBJ2-3; TRBD1 matches 11 bases. Germline CDR1 reads SGHNT; CDR2 reads YYREEE (reference sequence). V shed 2 bases and J 4 bases; nucleotides not matched to a gene: 12. The CDR3 totals 18 residues. CDR3 nucleotide sequence: TGTGCCAGCAGCTTTGGGGGAACCGGGACAGGGGGGTCAGATACGCAGTATTTT. It is translated as CASSFGGTGTGGSDTQYF.

This chain connects TRBV6-5 to TRBJ1-1, with no clear D. The CDR3 is 13 residues long. The V gene's germline CDR1 is MNHEY and CDR2 SVGAGI. V gave up 6 bases and J gave up 2 bases, with 10 bases separating them. The CDR3 region is CASSSRGNTEAFF. In DNA form, the CDR3 reads TGTGCCAGCAGCTCGCGGGGAAACACTGAAGCTTTCTTT.

The chain joins TRBV19 to TRBJ2-1, with 10 positions matching TRBD2. This CDR3 is built from 15 residues. Germline CDR1 and CDR2: LNHDA and SQIVND (reference sequence). V trimming: 5 bases; J trimming: 14 bases; junction bases outside the gene matches: 15. CDR3 region: CASSSRTSGNEGEFF. As DNA, the CDR3 is TGTGCCAGTAGTTCACGGACTAGCGGCAATGAGGGGGAGTTCTTC.

J is TRBJ1-5 and V is TRBV6-5, with D possibly TRBD1 on 5 matching bases. The CDR3 contains 13 residues. Between the trimmed V and J ends, which lost 5 bases and 2 bases, there was a span of 7 bases. Germline-derived CDR1 and CDR2 are MNHEY and SVGAGI. CDR3 DNA: TGTGCCAGCAGTGAACAGGGCAATCAGCCCCAGCATTTT. Translated: CASSEQGNQPQHF.

This clone was seen only once. The CDR3 is CASRSELYTIRTEAFF. As DNA, the CDR3 is TGTGCCAGCAGATCGGAGTTATACACAATTCGCACTGAAGCTTTCTTT. V and J are TRBV21-1 and TRBJ1-1. TRBV21-1 is described as a pseudogene. The CDR3 length is 16 residues.

The chain links TRBV7-2 to TRBJ2-5; D is perhaps TRBD1 or TRBD2 (6 bases each). Germline V lookup: CDR1 SGHTA, CDR2 FQGNSA. The ends were cut back, 2 bases at V and 4 bases at J, with 14 bases in the middle. This CDR3 contains 15 residues. CDR3 residues: CASSLLGGGSETQYF. The CDR3 coding sequence is TGTGCCAGCAGCTTATTGGGGGGCGGCTCAGAGACCCAGTACTTC.

V gene TRBV6-5 combines with J gene TRBJ2-4, with D maybe TRBD2 (7 bases). The CDR3 totals 16 residues. Germline lookup yields CDR1 MNHEY and CDR2 SVGAGI. The V end lost 2 bases, the J end lost 9 bases, and 20 bases lay between the germline ends. In DNA, the CDR3 is TGTGCCAGCAGTTACGGGGCGGGAGTGGGAGGGGGCATTCAGTACTTC. The encoded protein is CASSYGAGVGGGIQYF.

The chain recombines TRBV11-2 with TRBJ2-1, with TRBD2 matching 11 bases. The J segment lost 5 bases and the V segment lost 2 bases, leaving 2 bases of the junction unmatched. Germline V CDR1 and CDR2: SGHAT, FQNNGV. The length of the CDR3 is 15 residues. This CDR3 reads CASSLTLAGDNEQFF. As DNA, the CDR3 is TGTGCCAGCAGCTTAACACTAGCGGGAGACAATGAGCAGTTCTTC.

The chain couples TRBV27 to TRBJ2-5; possible D gene TRBD2, 6 bases. The CDR3 extends over 13 amino acids. V gave up 8 bases and J gave up 0 bases, with 10 bases separating them. CDR1 and CDR2 (germline): MNHEY, SMNVEV (reference sequence). The CDR3 reads CASRRTNQETQYF. CDR3 DNA: TGTGCCAGCCGGCGGACTAACCAAGAGACCCAGTACTTC.

The chain couples TRBV7-2 to TRBJ2-7, with 9 positions matching TRBD2. The CDR3 has 15 residues. V was pared by 1 base and J by 0 bases, with 1 base of the junction left unmatched. Germline V gene lookup returns CDR1 SGHTA and CDR2 FQGNSA. CDR3 coding DNA: TGTGCCAGCAGCTTAGGTAGCGGGAGCTCCTACGAGCAGTACTTC. It specifies CASSLGSGSSYEQYF.

V and J are TRBV6-5 and TRBJ2-3; 12 bases are shared with TRBD2. This CDR3 has 14 amino acids. V was pared by 11 bases and J by 5 bases, with 8 bases of the junction left unmatched. Germline V CDR1 and CDR2: MNHEY, SVGAGI. CDR3 sequence reads: CAGPPSGREDTQYF. Written as DNA, the CDR3 is TGTGCCGGGCCCCCTAGCGGGAGGGAAGATACGCAGTATTTT.

The J gene is TRBJ1-1, the V gene TRBV5-1, with TRBD1 matching 9 bases. This CDR3 spans 14 amino acids. The J segment lost 5 bases and the V segment lost 4 bases, leaving 6 bases of the junction unmatched. CDR1 and CDR2 (germline): SGHRS, YFSETQ. The CDR3 DNA follows: TGCGCCAGCAGCAACGGACAGGGGAGTACTGAAGCTTTCTTT. Translation gives CASSNGQGSTEAFF.

This clone was detected once. V usage is TRBV7-7 and J usage is TRBJ1-2; D not certain. Germline values: CDR1 SSHAT, CDR2 FNYEAQ (reference sequence). The V end lost 0 bases, the J end lost 4 bases, and 9 bases lay between the germline ends. This CDR3 is built from 14 residues. The CDR3 DNA sequence: TGTGCCAGCAGCTTAGCGAGGCCAGCCTATGGCTACACCTTC. This sequence encodes CASSLARPAYGYTF. Variable domain in full (rest from reference TRBV7-7 and TRBJ1-2): GAGVSQSPRYKVTKRGQDVTLRCDPISSHATLYWYQQALGQGPEFLTYFNYEAQPDKSGLPSDRFSAERPEGSISTLTIQRTEQRDSAMYRCASSLARPAYGYTFGSGTRLTVV.

The V and J genes are TRBV10-3 and TRBJ1-2; maybe TRBD1 (5 bases). The CDR3 sequence is 16 residues long. The V and J ends lost 2 bases and 2 bases respectively, with 15 bases between them. Germline V lookup: CDR1 ENHRY, CDR2 SYGVKD. CDR3 residues: CAISEGAGRGNYGYTF. CDR3 bases: TGTGCCATCAGTGAGGGGGCAGGGCGCGGAAACTATGGCTACACCTTC.

The rearrangement uses TRBV11-2 and TRBJ2-3, with D possibly being TRBD2 (5 bases). The CDR3 length is 15 residues. The V gene's germline CDR1 is SGHAT and CDR2 FQNNGV. V was trimmed by 4 bases and J by 2 bases, leaving 13 bases between them. In DNA, the CDR3 is TGTGCCAGCAGCTCAACTGCGGGTTTCACAGATACGCAGTATTTT. It yields the protein CASSSTAGFTDTQYF.

This clone was seen just once. This rearrangement joins TRBV9 to TRBJ2-5; 8 bases are a match to TRBD1. Trimming cost V 3 bases and J 13 bases; bases outside gene matches: 11. CDR1 and CDR2 (germline): SGDLS, YYNGEE. The CDR3 length is 13 residues. The CDR3, as DNA: TGTGCCAGCAGCGCCCTTACAGGGGGGCCGCCGTACTTC. This codes for CASSALTGGPPYF.

There are a few counts of this clone. This chain links TRBV7-6 with TRBJ1-1, with D uncertain. The CDR3 is made up of 13 amino acids. Germline V gene sequence: CDR1 SGHVS, CDR2 FNYEAQ. Trimming shortened V by 1 base and J by 5 bases, and 8 bases separated the two germline ends. CDR3 in amino acids: CASSLEGITEAFF. CDR3 DNA sequence: TGTGCCAGCAGCTTAGAGGGTATAACTGAAGCTTTCTTT.

The chain couples TRBV21-1 to TRBJ2-7; the table names TRBD2, a call not compared with the DNA. TRBV21-1 is a pseudogene. The CDR3 sequence is 16 residues long. The CDR3 sequence is CASSTQGLAGAYEQYF. The CDR3 DNA follows: TGTGCCAGCAGCACCCAGGGACTAGCGGGAGCCTACGAGCAGTACTTC.

This clone appeared a single time. CDR3 amino acids: CASSSRTSGFQETQYF. As DNA, the CDR3 is TGCGCCAGCAGCTCCCGGACTAGCGGGTTCCAAGAGACCCAGTACTTC. The chain employs TRBV5-1 and TRBJ2-5, with TRBD2 identical over 11 bases. The J segment lost 1 base and the V segment lost 3 bases, leaving 5 bases of the junction unmatched. Germline V gives CDR1 SGHRS, CDR2 YFSETQ. The CDR3 extends over 16 amino acids.

V is TRBV11-2 and J is TRBJ2-1; TRBD2 matches at 10 bases. The V and J ends lost 5 bases and 3 bases, in that order; junction bases with no gene match: 4. Germline V gives CDR1 SGHAT, CDR2 FQNNGV. The CDR3 contains 15 residues. Here the CDR3 DNA reads TGTGCCAGCAGCCGCTGGACTAGCGGCTACAATGAGCAGTTCTTC. Protein: CASSRWTSGYNEQFF.

The V call is TRBV11-2, the J call TRBJ1-6; a possible D gene is TRBD1 (6 bases). Looked up from germline, CDR1 is SGHAT and CDR2 is FQNNGV. The CDR3 is 16 residues long. Trimming removed 4 bases from V and 9 bases from J, with 19 bases in between. This chain's CDR3 is CASSSQEGGFSSPLHF. CDR3 nucleotide sequence: TGTGCCAGCAGCTCTCAGGAGGGGGGGTTTAGTTCACCCCTCCACTTT. The whole variable domain, filled in from reference TRBV11-2 and TRBJ1-6, reads EAGVAQSPRYKIIEKRQSVAFWCNPISGHATLYWYQQILGQGPKLLIQFQNNGVVDDSQLPKDRFSAERLKGVDSTLKIQPAKLEDSAVYLCASSSQEGGFSSPLHFGNGTRLTVT.

This sequence joins TRBV4-3 and TRBJ2-3; 9 positions match TRBD2. There are 22 residues in the CDR3. Germline CDR1 is LGHNA and CDR2 is YSLEER. Trimming removed 1 base from V and 0 bases from J; junction bases left unmatched: 20. The CDR3: CASSQGRREGGNPISSTDTQYF. The CDR3 DNA follows: TGCGCCAGCAGCCAAGGTAGGCGGGAGGGGGGGAACCCGATATCTAGCACAGATACGCAGTATTTT.

This chain connects TRBV19 to TRBJ1-1; possibly TRBD1 for D (6 bases). CDR3 length: 11 residues. V shed 8 bases and J shed 3 bases, with 7 bases lying between them. Germline-derived CDR1 and CDR2 are LNHDA and SQIVND (reference sequence). This chain's CDR3 is CASAGDTEAFF. As DNA, the CDR3 is TGTGCCAGTGCAGGGGACACTGAAGCTTTCTTT.

The chain joins TRBV30 to TRBJ2-1; D possibly matches TRBD1 or TRBD2 (6 bases each). CDR3 length: 15 residues. Trimming stripped 0 bases from V and 6 bases from J, with 15 bases between. The germline V gene encodes CDR1 GTSNPN and CDR2 SVGIG (reference sequence). CDR3 sequence reads: CAWSVGGGSSNEQFF. The DNA for the CDR3 is TGTGCCTGGAGTGTAGGAGGGGGTTCTAGCAATGAGCAGTTCTTC.

This chain joins TRBV7-2 and TRBJ2-1; 7 bases are a match to TRBD1. This CDR3 spans 13 amino acids. Per the germline V gene, CDR1 is SGHTA and CDR2 is FQGNSA. After removal of 5 bases from V and 10 bases from J, the junction contained 8 bases not matched to a gene. DNA for the CDR3: TGTGCCAGCAGCCGTATTAGGGACAGCGAGCAGTTCTTC. Translation gives CASSRIRDSEQFF.

As to this clone: This CDR3 is also generated by other DNA sequences in the sample. The chain joins TRBV7-5 to TRBJ2-1; the listed D gene, TRBD1, was not tested against the DNA. TRBV7-5 is reported as a pseudogene. The CDR3 runs 15 residues. The CDR3 bases are TGCGTCAGAAGCCCCGGGACAGTGGGGCCCAATGAGCAGTTCTTC. Protein sequence: CVRSPGTVGPNEQFF.

The CDR3 protein is CASSGGAYEQYF. CDR3 nucleotide sequence: TGTGCCAGCAGTGGGGGGGCCTACGAGCAGTACTTC. The chain uses TRBV2 and TRBJ2-7; tentatively, D is TRBD2 (6 bases). The CDR3 has 12 residues. With 4 bases removed from V and 2 bases from J, the gap between germline ends came to 6 bases. Germline V gene sequence: CDR1 SNHLY, CDR2 FYNNEI.

The chain combines TRBV29-1 with TRBJ2-1; 11 bases are a match to TRBD2. The CDR3 has 14 residues. With V trimmed by 1 base and J by 10 bases, 6 bases remained unmatched. Germline-derived CDR1 and CDR2 are SQVTM and ANQGSEA. This chain's CDR3 is CSVEVTSGTAEQFF. The CDR3 nucleotides are TGCAGCGTTGAAGTGACTAGCGGGACCGCGGAGCAGTTCTTC.

This clone qualifies as medium-sized. The CDR3 DNA is TGTGCCAGCAGCTTAGGGCAGGGCAATCAGCCCCAGCATTTT. Translation: CASSLGQGNQPQHF. The rearrangement joins TRBV7-2 to TRBJ1-5, with no clear D. This CDR3 spans 14 amino acids. CDR1 and CDR2 (germline): SGHTA, FQGNSA. Trimming took 1 base from V and 2 from J, leaving 6 bases between them.

The chain couples TRBV14 to TRBJ2-2; D remains unclear. CDR1 and CDR2 (germline): SGHDN, FVKESK. V gave up 5 bases and J gave up 4 bases, with 14 bases separating them. This CDR3 contains 15 residues. The CDR3 region has the DNA TGTGCCAGCAGCAGAAGACTTTTGGGCACCGGGGAGCTGTTTTTT. Amino acids: CASSRRLLGTGELFF.